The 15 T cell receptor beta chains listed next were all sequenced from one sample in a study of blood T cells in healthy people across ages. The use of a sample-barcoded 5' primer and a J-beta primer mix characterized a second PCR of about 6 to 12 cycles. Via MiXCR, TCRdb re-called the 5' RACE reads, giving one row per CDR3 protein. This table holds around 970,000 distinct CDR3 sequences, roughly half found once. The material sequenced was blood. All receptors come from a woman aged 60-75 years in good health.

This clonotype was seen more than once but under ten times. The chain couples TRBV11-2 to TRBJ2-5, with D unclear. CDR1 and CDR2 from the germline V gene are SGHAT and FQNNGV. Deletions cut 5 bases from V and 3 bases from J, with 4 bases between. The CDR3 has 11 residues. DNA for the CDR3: TGTGCCAGCAGCGCAAAAGAGACCCAGTACTTC. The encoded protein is CASSAKETQYF.

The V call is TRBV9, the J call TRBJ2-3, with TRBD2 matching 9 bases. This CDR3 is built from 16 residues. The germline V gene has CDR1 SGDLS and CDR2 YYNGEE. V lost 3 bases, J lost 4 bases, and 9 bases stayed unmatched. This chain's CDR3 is CASSARAGGQADTQYF. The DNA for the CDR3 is TGTGCCAGCAGCGCAAGAGCGGGAGGTCAGGCAGATACGCAGTATTTT.

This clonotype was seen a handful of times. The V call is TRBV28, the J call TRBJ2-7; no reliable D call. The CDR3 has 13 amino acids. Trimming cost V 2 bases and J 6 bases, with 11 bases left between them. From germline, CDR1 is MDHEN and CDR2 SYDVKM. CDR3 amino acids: CASSLSAWGEQYF. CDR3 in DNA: TGTGCCAGCAGTTTAAGCGCTTGGGGCGAGCAGTACTTC. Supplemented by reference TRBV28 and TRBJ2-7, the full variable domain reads DVKVTQSSRYLVKRTGEKVFLECVQDMDHENMFWYRQDPGLGLRLIYFSYDVKMKEKGDIPEGYSVSREKKERFSLILESASTNQTSMYLCASSLSAWGEQYFGPGTRLTVT.

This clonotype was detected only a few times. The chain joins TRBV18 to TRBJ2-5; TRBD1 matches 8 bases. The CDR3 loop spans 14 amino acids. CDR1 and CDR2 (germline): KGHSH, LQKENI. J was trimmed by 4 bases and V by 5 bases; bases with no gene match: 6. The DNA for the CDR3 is TGTGCCAGCTCAGCAGGACAGGGAACAGAGACCCAGTACTTC. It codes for CASSAGQGTETQYF.

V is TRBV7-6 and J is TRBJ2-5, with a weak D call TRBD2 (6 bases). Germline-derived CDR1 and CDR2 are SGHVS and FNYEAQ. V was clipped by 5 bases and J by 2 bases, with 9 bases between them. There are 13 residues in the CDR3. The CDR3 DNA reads TGTGCCAGCAGCGTCGGGACTCAAGAGACCCAGTACTTC. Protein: CASSVGTQETQYF.

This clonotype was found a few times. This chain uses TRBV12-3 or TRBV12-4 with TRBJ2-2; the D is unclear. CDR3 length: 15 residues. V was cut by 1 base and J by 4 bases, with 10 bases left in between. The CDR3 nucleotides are TGTGCCAGCAGTTTAGGAAGACATGGCACCGGGGAGCTGTTTTTT. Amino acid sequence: CASSLGRHGTGELFF.

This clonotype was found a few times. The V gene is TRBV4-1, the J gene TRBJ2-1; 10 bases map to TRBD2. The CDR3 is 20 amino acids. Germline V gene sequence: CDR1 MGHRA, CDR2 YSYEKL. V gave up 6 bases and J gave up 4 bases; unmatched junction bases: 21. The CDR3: CASRFSATEREGSLYNEQFF. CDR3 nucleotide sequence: TGCGCCAGCAGATTTTCCGCTACGGAGCGGGAGGGATCTCTTTACAATGAGCAGTTCTTC.

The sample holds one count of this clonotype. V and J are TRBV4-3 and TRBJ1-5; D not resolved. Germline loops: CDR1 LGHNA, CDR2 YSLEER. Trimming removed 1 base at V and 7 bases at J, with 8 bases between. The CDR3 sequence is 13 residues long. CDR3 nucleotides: TGCGCCAGCAGCCAAGGTCTCGAGCAGCCCCAGCATTTT. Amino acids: CASSQGLEQPQHF.

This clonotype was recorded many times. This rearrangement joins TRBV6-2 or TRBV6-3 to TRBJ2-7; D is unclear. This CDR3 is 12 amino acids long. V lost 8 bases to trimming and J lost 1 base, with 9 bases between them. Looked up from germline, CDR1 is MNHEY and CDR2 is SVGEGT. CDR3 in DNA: TGTGCCAGCCGTAGCAGTTCCTACGAGCAGTACTTC. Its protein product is CASRSSSYEQYF.

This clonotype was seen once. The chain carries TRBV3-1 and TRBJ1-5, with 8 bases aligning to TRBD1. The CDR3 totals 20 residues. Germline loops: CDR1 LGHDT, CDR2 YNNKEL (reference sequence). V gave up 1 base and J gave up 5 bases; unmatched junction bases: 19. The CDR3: CASSQVVVRGQTMADQPQHF. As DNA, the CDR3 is TGTGCCAGCAGCCAAGTGGTTGTCAGGGGGCAGACTATGGCGGATCAGCCCCAGCATTTT.

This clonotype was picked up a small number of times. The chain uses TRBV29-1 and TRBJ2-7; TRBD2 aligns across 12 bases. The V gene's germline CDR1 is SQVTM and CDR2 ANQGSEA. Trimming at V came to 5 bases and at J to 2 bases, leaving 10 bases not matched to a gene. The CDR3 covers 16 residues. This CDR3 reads CSVKPTGLAGPYEQYF. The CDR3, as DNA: TGCAGCGTTAAACCGACCGGACTAGCGGGGCCCTACGAGCAGTACTTC.

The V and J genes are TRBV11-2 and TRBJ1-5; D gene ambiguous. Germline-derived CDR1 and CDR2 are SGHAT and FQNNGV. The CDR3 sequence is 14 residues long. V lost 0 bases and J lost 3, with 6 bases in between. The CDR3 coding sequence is TGTGCCAGCAGCTTAGATCACACCAATCAGCCCCAGCATTTT. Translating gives CASSLDHTNQPQHF.

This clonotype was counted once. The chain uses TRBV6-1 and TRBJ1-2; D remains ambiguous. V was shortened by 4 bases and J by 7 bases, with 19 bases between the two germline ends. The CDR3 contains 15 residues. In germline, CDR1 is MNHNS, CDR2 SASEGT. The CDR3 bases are TGTGCCAGCAGTGGCCGGACGGGTTCGTGGAGTGGCTACACCTTC. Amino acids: CASSGRTGSWSGYTF.

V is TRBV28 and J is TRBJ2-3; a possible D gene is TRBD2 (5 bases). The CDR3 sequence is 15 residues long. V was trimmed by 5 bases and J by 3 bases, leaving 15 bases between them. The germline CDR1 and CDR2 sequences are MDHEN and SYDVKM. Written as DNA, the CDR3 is TGTGCCAGCAGTCTAACTAGTAGGTTAACAGATACGCAGTATTTT. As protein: CASSLTSRLTDTQYF.

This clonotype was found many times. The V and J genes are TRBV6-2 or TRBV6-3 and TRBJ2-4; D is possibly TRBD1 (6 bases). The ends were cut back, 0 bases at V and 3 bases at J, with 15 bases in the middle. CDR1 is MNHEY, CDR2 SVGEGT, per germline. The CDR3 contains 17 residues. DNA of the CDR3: TGTGCCAGCAGTTACTCGATTGGTCAGGGGAGCAAAAACATTCAGTACTTC. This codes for CASSYSIGQGSKNIQYF.